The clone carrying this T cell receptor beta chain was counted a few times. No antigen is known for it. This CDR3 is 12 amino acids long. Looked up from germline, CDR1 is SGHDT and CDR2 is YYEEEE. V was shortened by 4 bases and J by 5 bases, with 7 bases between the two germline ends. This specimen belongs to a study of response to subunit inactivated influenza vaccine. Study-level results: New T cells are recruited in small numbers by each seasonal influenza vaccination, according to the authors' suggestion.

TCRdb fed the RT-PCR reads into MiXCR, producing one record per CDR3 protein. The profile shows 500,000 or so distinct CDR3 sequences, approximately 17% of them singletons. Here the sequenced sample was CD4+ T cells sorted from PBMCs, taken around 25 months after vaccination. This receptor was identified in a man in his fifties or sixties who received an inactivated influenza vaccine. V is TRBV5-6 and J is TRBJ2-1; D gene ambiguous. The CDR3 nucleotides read TGTGCCAGCAGCGGCTTCAACAATGAGCAGTTCTTC. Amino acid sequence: CASSGFNNEQFF.